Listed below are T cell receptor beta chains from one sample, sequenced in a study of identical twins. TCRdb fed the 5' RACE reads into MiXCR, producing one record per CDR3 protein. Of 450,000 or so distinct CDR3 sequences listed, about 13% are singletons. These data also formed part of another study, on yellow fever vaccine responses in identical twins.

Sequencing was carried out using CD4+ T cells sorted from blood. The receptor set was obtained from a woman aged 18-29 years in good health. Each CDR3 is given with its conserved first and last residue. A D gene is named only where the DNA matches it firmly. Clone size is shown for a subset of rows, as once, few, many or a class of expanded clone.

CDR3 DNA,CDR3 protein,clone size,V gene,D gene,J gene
TGCAGTGCTAGAGCAGTGTTCACTAGCGGGAGGGTTCGTCGCACCGGGGAGCTGTTTTTT,CSARAVFTSGRVRRTGELFF,few,TRBV20-1,TRBD2,TRBJ2-2
TGTGCCATCAGTCTTACAGGGGGTGGTAGCGTCTCGAACACCGGGGAGCTGTTTTTT,CAISLTGGGSVSNTGELFF,.,TRBV10-3,TRBD1,TRBJ2-2
TGTGCCAGCAGCCTTCGTATGGGGTCCCCCTACGAGCAGTACTTC,CASSLRMGSPYEQYF,few,TRBV3-1,.,TRBJ2-7
TGCAGTGCTAGAGCTCCGGACAGGGGGGCCAAAAACATTCAGTACTTC,CSARAPDRGAKNIQYF,.,TRBV20-1,TRBD1,TRBJ2-4
TGTGCCTGGAGGGTGGTGAACACTGAAGCTTTCTTT,CAWRVVNTEAFF,few,TRBV30,.,TRBJ1-1
TGTGCCAGCAGTTTATTTTCCGGGACAGATACGCAGTATTTT,CASSLFSGTDTQYF,many,TRBV12-3/TRBV12-4,.,TRBJ2-3
TGTGCCAGCAGTGAAAAGGGCACGGCACGAGAGTACTTC,CASSEKGTAREYF,.,TRBV6-1,.,TRBJ2-7
TGTGCCACCAGCAGGTCCACAGGGCCTGGAAACACCATATATTTT,CATSRSTGPGNTIYF,many,TRBV15,.,TRBJ1-3
TGTGCCAGCAGCTTAGTCCGACTAGCGGGAGGGGGCGAGCAGTACTTC,CASSLVRLAGGGEQYF,few,TRBV7-2,TRBD2,TRBJ2-7
TGTGCCAGCAGCTTATTGACTGCGGGAGGTTGGGATACGCAGTATTTT,CASSLLTAGGWDTQYF,few,TRBV7-8,TRBD2,TRBJ2-3
TGCAGTGCAGACCCGGGACGGATCTCCTACGAGCAGTACTTC,CSADPGRISYEQYF,.,TRBV20-1,.,TRBJ2-7
TGTGCCATCAGTGAGTCGGGAGGACATACGAACACTGAAGCTTTCTTT,CAISESGGHTNTEAFF,few,TRBV10-3,.,TRBJ1-1
TGCAGTGCTCCCGCCACCGGCACTGAAGCTTTCTTT,CSAPATGTEAFF,few,TRBV20-1,.,TRBJ1-1
TGCGCCAGCAGCCAAGGTAGCGGGGGTGACAATGAGCAGTTCTTC,CASSQGSGGDNEQFF,.,TRBV4-1,TRBD2,TRBJ2-1
TGTGCCAGCAGCTTACTCGTACGCAGCAGAAACTACAATGAGCAGTTCTTC,CASSLLVRSRNYNEQFF,few,TRBV7-9,.,TRBJ2-1
TGTGCCAGCAGCTCTCCTAGCGGGAGGTTGACAGATACGCAGTATTTT,CASSSPSGRLTDTQYF,.,TRBV7-9,TRBD2,TRBJ2-3